These 2 T cell receptor beta chains share one sample of origin, sequenced in a study of blood T cell repertoires in COVID-19. Libraries were prepared by immunoSEQ multiplex PCR; TCRdb keeps only in-frame clonotypes and omits some of them. The data contain 300,000 to 400,000 clones, about nine tenths of them seen just once; the ten biggest clones take up 1%. The sequenced material came from peripheral blood. These receptors originate from a man aged 50 to 60 with active or convalescent COVID-19.

This clone turned up a few times. The chain links TRBV5-1 to TRBJ2-7; 9 nucleotides agree with TRBD1. Losses at the gene ends were 0 bases for V and 2 bases for J; bases not matched to a gene: 18. Germline V gene lookup returns CDR1 SGHRS and CDR2 YFSETQ. The CDR3 sequence is 20 residues long. The CDR3 spells CASSLDPRLAGTGRPYEQYF. The CDR3 DNA is TGCGCCAGCAGCTTGGACCCACGGTTGGCCGGGACAGGGAGGCCCTACGAGCAGTACTTC. The whole variable domain, remainder taken from reference TRBV5-1 and TRBJ2-7, is KAGVTQTPRYLIKTRGQQVTLSCSPISGHRSVSWYQQTPGQGLQFLFEYFSETQRNKGNFPGRFSGRQFSNSRSEMNVSTLELGDSALYLCASSLDPRLAGTGRPYEQYFGPGTRLTVT.

This clone has just one count. The rearrangement joins TRBV6-5 to TRBJ1-2, with a possible D match to TRBD1 (6 bases). Germline CDR1 is MNHEY and CDR2 is SVGAGI. The CDR3 runs 15 residues. V lost 0 bases, J lost 6 bases, and 14 bases lay in between. The CDR3 DNA sequence: TGTGCCAGCAGTTACTCGTTGGGGGGGCGTAATGGCTACACCTTC. Translating it yields CASSYSLGGRNGYTF.